These 16 T cell receptor beta chains share one sample of origin, sequenced in a study of cytomegalovirus exposure and HLA in healthy donors. The PCR employed 60 Vbeta primers together with 13 Jbeta primers. Measured with immunoSEQ multiplex PCR; TCRdb has only the in-frame clones, and not every one. The sample consists of some 140,000 clones, more than 75% of them appearing once. The sequenced material came from PBMCs. These receptors were collected from a man aged 25 to 40 in good health and CMV-seropositive.

The chain employs TRBV15 and TRBJ1-2, with D maybe TRBD1 (5 bases). Germline loops: CDR1 LNHNV, CDR2 YYDKDF (reference sequence). The CDR3 spans 13 residues. Trimming shortened V by 2 bases and J by 1 base, and 5 bases separated the two germline ends. The CDR3 nucleotides are TGTGCCACCAGCAGACAGGGTAACTATGGCTACACCTTC. Protein: CATSRQGNYGYTF.

The chain combines TRBV28 with TRBJ2-7, with a tentative D call TRBD2 (6 bases). Germline assignment: CDR1 MDHEN and CDR2 SYDVKM. The CDR3 has 12 residues. V was cut by 6 bases and J by 7 bases, with 13 bases left in between. CDR3 in DNA: TGTGCCAGCAGCTCGCTCGGGGGTGAGCAGTACTTC. The encoded protein is CASSSLGGEQYF.

The V and J genes are TRBV7-2 and TRBJ1-5; 7 bases are a match to TRBD1. V was clipped by 5 bases and J by 4 bases; unmatched bases: 8. The CDR3 consists of 15 residues. Per germline, CDR1 SGHTA and CDR2 FQGNSA. CDR3 in amino acids: CASSNRQGRNQPQHF. In DNA form, the CDR3 reads TGTGCCAGCAGCAACCGACAGGGACGGAATCAGCCCCAGCATTTT.

The chain uses TRBV28 and TRBJ2-7; 7 positions agree with TRBD1. V gave up 6 bases and J gave up 6 bases; unmatched junction bases: 5. The CDR3 has 12 amino acids. CDR1 and CDR2 from the germline V gene are MDHEN and SYDVKM. The chain's CDR3 is CASSYGTAEQYF. CDR3 DNA: TGTGCCAGCAGCTATGGGACAGCCGAGCAGTACTTC.

V gene TRBV29-1 combines with J gene TRBJ2-7; 9 bases are shared with TRBD1. The J segment lost 2 bases and the V segment lost 1 base, leaving 6 bases of the junction unmatched. Germline loops: CDR1 SQVTM, CDR2 ANQGSEA. This CDR3 is 15 amino acids long. The CDR3 is CSVEAKGQGTYEQYF. The CDR3 DNA reads TGCAGCGTTGAAGCTAAGGGACAGGGAACCTACGAGCAGTACTTC.

This chain connects TRBV2 to TRBJ1-1, with 10 nucleotides matching TRBD1. The CDR3 runs to 17 residues. V lost 4 bases, J lost 0 bases, and 8 bases stayed unmatched. Germline V gives CDR1 SNHLY, CDR2 FYNNEI. The CDR3 loop reads CASSVGGQGIMNTEAFF. The CDR3 DNA follows: TGTGCCAGCAGTGTTGGGGGACAGGGGATCATGAACACTGAAGCTTTCTTT.

The chain has TRBV11-2 and TRBJ2-2, with D tentatively TRBD2 (5 bases). CDR1 is SGHAT, CDR2 FQNNGV, per germline. V lost 5 bases and J lost 5, with 18 bases in between. This CDR3 comprises 16 residues. CDR3 loop: CASSAHRDPRTGELFF. The CDR3, as DNA: TGTGCCAGCAGCGCGCACCGGGATCCAAGGACCGGGGAGCTGTTTTTT. The whole variable domain, filled in from reference TRBV11-2 and TRBJ2-2, reads EAGVAQSPRYKIIEKRQSVAFWCNPISGHATLYWYQQILGQGPKLLIQFQNNGVVDDSQLPKDRFSAERLKGVDSTLKIQPAKLEDSAVYLCASSAHRDPRTGELFFGEGSRLTVL.

The chain recombines TRBV11-3 with TRBJ2-3; 14 nucleotides align to TRBD2. The CDR3 extends over 16 amino acids. The V and J ends lost 5 bases and 4 bases, in that order; junction bases with no gene match: 5. Germline V CDR1 and CDR2: SGHNT, YENEEA. This CDR3 reads CASSGTSGRRADTQYF. The CDR3 nucleotides read TGTGCCAGCAGCGGGACTAGCGGGAGAAGGGCAGATACGCAGTATTTT.

The chain links TRBV7-8 to TRBJ2-5, with TRBD2 matching 7 bases. The CDR3 has 15 amino acids. Looked up from germline, CDR1 is SGHVS and CDR2 is FQNEAQ. The J segment lost 5 bases and the V segment lost 5 bases, leaving 11 bases of the junction unmatched. The DNA of the CDR3 is TGTGCCAGCAGCCAGGGACTAATACTAGGCGAGACCCAGTACTTC. Protein sequence: CASSQGLILGETQYF.

This chain links TRBV4-2 with TRBJ2-3; 11 bases match TRBD2. This CDR3 comprises 17 residues. V shed 1 base, J shed 2 bases, and the junction held 5 bases outside the gene matches. Germline lookup yields CDR1 LGHNA and CDR2 YNFKEQ. The CDR3 sequence: CASSQGLAGGLTDTQYF. The CDR3 nucleotides are TGTGCCAGCAGCCAAGGCCTAGCGGGGGGACTCACAGATACGCAGTATTTT.

This clone appeared a few times. The rearrangement uses TRBV11-2 and TRBJ1-1; no clear D gene. This CDR3 has 11 residues. Germline CDR1 and CDR2: SGHAT and FQNNGV. The ends were cut back, 5 bases at V and 11 bases at J, with 12 bases in the middle. CDR3 region: CASSPIHHAFF. For the CDR3, the DNA is TGTGCCAGCAGCCCTATTCATCATGCTTTCTTT.

This clone showed up just once. The chain carries TRBV19 and TRBJ2-7, with D possibly TRBD2 on 6 matching bases. This CDR3 has 14 amino acids. Germline assignment: CDR1 LNHDA and CDR2 SQIVND (reference sequence). V lost 3 bases to trimming and J lost 2 bases, with 11 bases between them. CDR3 loop: CASSIGTETYEQYF. The DNA for the CDR3 is TGTGCCAGTAGTATCGGGACTGAGACCTACGAGCAGTACTTC.

The chain carries TRBV30 and TRBJ1-2, with D unclear. Germline V gene sequence: CDR1 GTSNPN, CDR2 SVGIG (reference sequence). With 0 bases removed from V and 5 bases from J, the gap between germline ends came to 7 bases. The CDR3 is 12 residues long. CDR3 residues: CAWSVHLYGYTF. The CDR3 DNA reads as TGTGCCTGGAGTGTACATCTGTATGGCTACACCTTC.

This clone has a single count. The V call is TRBV7-2, the J call TRBJ2-7, with TRBD1 matching over 7 bases. V gave up 6 bases and J gave up 0 bases; unmatched junction bases: 8. CDR1 is SGHTA and CDR2 is FQGNSA in the germline V gene. The length of the CDR3 is 15 residues. This CDR3 is CASRQAGTVSYEQYF. The CDR3 DNA reads as TGTGCCAGCAGACAGGCCGGGACAGTCTCCTACGAGCAGTACTTC.

The V and J genes are TRBV30 and TRBJ2-1, with a tentative D call TRBD2 (5 bases). V was clipped by 4 bases and J by 9 bases, with 19 bases between them. In germline, CDR1 is GTSNPN, CDR2 SVGIG (reference sequence). The CDR3 length is 14 residues. CDR3 in DNA: TGTGCCTGGACTACACCCGGGCAGGAGGTTGAGCAGTTCTTC. It codes for CAWTTPGQEVEQFF.

J is TRBJ1-1 and V is TRBV10-1, with a possible D match to TRBD1 (5 bases). Trimming left V 2 bases short and J 5 bases short, with 15 bases between. Germline V CDR1 and CDR2: WNHNN, SYGVQD (reference sequence). CDR3 length: 15 amino acids. The CDR3 DNA is TGCGCCAGCAGTGAGAGGAGGGGAGGTCGGACTGAAGCTTTCTTT. Its protein product is CASSERRGGRTEAFF.